This entry features one T cell receptor beta chain sequence. Antigen: not known. Clones were read by immunoSEQ multiplex PCR, and TCRdb kept only the in-frame ones, dropping some. The sample records approximately 120,000 clones, roughly 90% being singletons. The sample is drawn from a study of T cell responses to AZD1222 COVID-19 vaccine. Study-wide results and caveats: Donors skewed white British and female; clonal diversity was possibly underestimated. No repertoire was sampled before or during the peak T cell response, only after it.

The CDR3 has 14 residues. Germline V gene data show CDR1 as MNHEY and CDR2 as SMNVEV (reference sequence). V dropped 8 bases and J dropped 5; count of bases not matched to a gene: 8. The chain carries TRBV27 and TRBJ2-1; 8 positions agree with TRBD2. The source is an adult in good health. The sample here was peripheral blood, taken on day 0 of AZD1222 vaccination. The DNA for the CDR3 is TGTGCCAGCCGGCGGGAACTAGCGGACAATGAGCAGTTCTTC. Translated: CASRRELADNEQFF.